This T cell receptor (beta chain) was documented in a study of blood T cells in healthy people across ages. With a J-beta primer mix and a sample-barcoded 5' primer, a second PCR ran about 7 to 12 cycles. TCRdb re-called the 5' RACE reads through MiXCR, storing one row per CDR3 protein. The sample contains about 1.7 million distinct CDR3 sequences, roughly 28% of which appear only once. Many counts were recorded for this clonotype. Its antigen is unknown. The CDR3 spans 13 residues. The germline V gene has CDR1 SGHDT and CDR2 YYEEEE. The V end was cut by 9 bases, the J end by 1 base, with 13 bases between. Study-wide points: Relative to aged donors, long-lived donors carried more naive CD4+ cells and displayed higher diversity.

The TCR comes from a woman in her twenties or thirties in good health. Sequencing was performed on blood. The rearrangement links TRBV5-6 to TRBJ2-5; no clear D. This CDR3 reads CATRWGPQETQYF. The CDR3 nucleotides read TGTGCCACCCGATGGGGTCCCCAAGAGACCCAGTACTTC.